This T cell receptor (beta chain) comes out of a study of blood T cells in healthy people across ages (dated by TCRdb to between 2015 and 2016). The study in broad terms: Template switching captured roughly one uniquely barcoded TCR beta cDNA molecule per two T cells in model experiments. Age-related changes in TCR beta repertoire diversity were measured in the study by deep sequencing normalized with unique cDNA molecular identifiers. Four age groups were formed from the donors: young (average around 15 years), middle-aged (around 37), aged (more than 55) and long-lived (less than 85). To avoid experimental bias, donors of different ages were distributed randomly across sequencing lanes. For two donors (one aged 18 to 30 and one aged 80 or older), the study analyzed two additional independent replicas of 1 million unique cDNA reads from the same blood draw.

Based on the germline V gene (reference sequence), the CDR1 and CDR2 sequences are MNHEY and SMNVEV. The CDR3 measures 13 amino acids from cysteine to phenylalanine. Only the CDR3 DNA is retained, 39 bases long and in frame from the first base. Concerning this clonotype itself: The antigen this receptor binds is unknown. Base qualities were left out, and no much larger clone turns up one base away.

The donors were 40 or so Caucasian individuals from Russia, aged 6 to 90 years, who were systemically healthy. About 10 milliliters of peripheral blood were drawn from each donor into EDTA-treated Vacutainer tubes. PBMCs were isolated by Ficoll-Paque density-gradient centrifugation, with at least 6.5 million obtained per sample. Total RNA was extracted from PBMCs with Trizol reagent, with at least 6 micrograms obtained per sample. For every donor, an aliquot of PBMCs went through flow cytometry to measure the percentages of naive CD45RAhigh/CD27high T cells. To prepare the library, 5' RACE was applied. The reads were generated on an Illumina HiSeq 2500. A second about 7 to 12 cycle PCR used a sample-barcoded 5' primer and a J-beta primer mix. A template-switch 5' adaptor carrying 12 random nucleotides introduced a unique molecular identifier onto each TCR beta cDNA molecule. Each sample yielded at least 3 million CDR3-containing paired-end reads. First-strand cDNA was synthesized from all RNA with the Mint cDNA synthesis kit, primed by a TRBC-specific oligonucleotide. Following uracil-DNA glycosylase treatment, a first 18-cycle PCR with universal primers M1SS and BC2_uni_R was performed on all cDNA. Under the source paper's analysis protocol: For normalization, 1 million high-quality reads, each with a distinct molecular identifier, were randomly selected from each sample. Instead of being binned into consensus sequences, reads with shared molecular identifiers were discarded. MiTCR, run with a Q25 quality threshold and the strictest error-elimination algorithm, handled CDR3 identification, clonotype clustering and error correction. Lower-bound total TCR beta diversity was estimated with a nonparametric unseen species model using Euler transformation. TCRdb reran the public reads through fastp at Q25 and MiXCR, keeping productive beta chains. Identical CDR3 protein sequences are pooled into one entry, listed with their most common genes and DNA. V and J calls and clone size were set by TCRdb, not the authors. Within this sample are approximately 850,000 distinct CDR3 sequences, with roughly 64% of them counted one time only. The ten largest clones represent roughly 22% of the sample.

Study-wide findings and limitations: Compared with the aged group, more naive CD4+ T cells, fewer expanded clones and increased TCR diversity were shown by the long-lived group, suggesting age selection. Because profiling used bulk unsorted PBMCs, naive and antigen-experienced compartments could not be compared conclusively. The percentage of naive T cells measured by flow cytometry correlated strongly with observed TCR beta diversity. Observed TCR beta diversity per million T cells fell roughly linearly with age, and a significant reduction was already apparent by age approximately 40. Total diversity estimates from one million sequenced T cells were considered lower bounds and underestimates. Because the CMV infection status of the donors was unknown, age-related changes in expanded clonotypes may potentially have been confounded.

Rearrangement joined TRBV27 to TRBJ2-7; TRBD1 lines up with 11 middle nucleotides. The DNA end lines up better with TRBJ2-5; the J call may be wrong. The sample consisted of blood. This TCR derives from a man aged 30-40 years in good health. The CDR3 here reads CASNGQGAETQYF. The nucleotide sequence reads as follows: TGTGCCAGCAATGGACAGGGGGCTGAGACCCAGTACTTC.